This T cell receptor (beta chain) was found in a study of blood T cell repertoires in COVID-19. Across the whole study: COVID-19 samples from acute and convalescent phases originated in the United States, Italy and Spain.

The V and J ends lost 0 bases and 5 bases respectively, with 11 bases between them. The V gene's germline CDR1 is LNHNV and CDR2 YYDKDF (reference sequence). This CDR3 comprises 15 residues. This study enrolled people aged roughly 18 to 90 from roughly 24 US geographic areas. Produced via immunoSEQ multiplex PCR; TCRdb's table is partial and in-frame only. Among about 220,000 clones listed, 86% were seen once. The V call is TRBV15, the J call TRBJ2-1; D call uncertain. Sequencing used PBMCs or T cells enriched from blood (not recorded which). This TCR was sampled from a woman aged 40 to 55 with acute COVID-19. The CDR3 region has the DNA TGTGCCACCAGCAGAGATTGGGCAGGAAACAATGAGCAGTTCTTC. Its translation: CATSRDWAGNNEQFF. Full variable domain (outside the CDR3, taken from reference TRBV15 and TRBJ2-1): DAMVIQNPRYQVTQFGKPVTLSCSQTLNHNVMYWYQQKSSQAPKLLFHYYDKDFNNEADTPDNFQSRRPNTSFCFLDIRSPGLGDTAMYLCATSRDWAGNNEQFFGPGTRLTVL.